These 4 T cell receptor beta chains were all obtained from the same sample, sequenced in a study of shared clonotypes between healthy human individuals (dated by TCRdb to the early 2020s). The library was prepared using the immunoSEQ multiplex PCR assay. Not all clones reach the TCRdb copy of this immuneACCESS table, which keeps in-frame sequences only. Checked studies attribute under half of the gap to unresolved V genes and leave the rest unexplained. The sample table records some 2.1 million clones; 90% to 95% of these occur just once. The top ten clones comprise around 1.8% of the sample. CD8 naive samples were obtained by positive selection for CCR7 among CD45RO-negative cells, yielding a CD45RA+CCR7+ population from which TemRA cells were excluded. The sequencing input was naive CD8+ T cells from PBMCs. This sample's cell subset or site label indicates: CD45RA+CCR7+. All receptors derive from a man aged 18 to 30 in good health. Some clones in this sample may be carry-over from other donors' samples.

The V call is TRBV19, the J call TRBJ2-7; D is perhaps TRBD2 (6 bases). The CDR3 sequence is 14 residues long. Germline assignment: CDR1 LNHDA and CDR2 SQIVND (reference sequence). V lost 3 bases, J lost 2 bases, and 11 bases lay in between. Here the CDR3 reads CASSIPGGAYEQYF. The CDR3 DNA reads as TGTGCCAGTAGTATCCCCGGAGGGGCCTACGAGCAGTACTTC. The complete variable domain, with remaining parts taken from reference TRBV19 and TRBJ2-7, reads DGGITQSPKYLFRKEGQNVTLSCEQNLNHDAMYWYRQDPGQGLRLIYYSQIVNDFQKGDIAEGYSVSREKKESFPLTVTSAQKNPTAFYLCASSIPGGAYEQYFGPGTRLTVT.

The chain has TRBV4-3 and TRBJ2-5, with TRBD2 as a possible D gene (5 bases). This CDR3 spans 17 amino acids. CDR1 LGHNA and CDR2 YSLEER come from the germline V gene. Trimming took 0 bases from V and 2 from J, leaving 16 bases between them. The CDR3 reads CASSQDGSSSYQETQYF. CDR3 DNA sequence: TGCGCCAGCAGCCAAGATGGATCTAGCAGTTATCAAGAGACCCAGTACTTC.

CDR3 bases: TGTGCCAGCAGTTTCGGGACGAACTTTGGGGCTAGCGGGGCCGTAGGTGGGCAGTTCTTC. Translation gives CASSFGTNFGASGAVGGQFF. V and J are TRBV27 and TRBJ2-1, with 9 bases that match TRBD2. This CDR3 spans 20 amino acids. Per germline, CDR1 MNHEY and CDR2 SMNVEV (reference sequence). Trimming removed 3 bases from V and 12 bases from J; junction bases left unmatched: 27.

The CDR3 protein is CVSSWGFFGSEAFF. CDR3 sequence (DNA): TGTGTCTCCTCTTGGGGGTTCTTCGGCTCTGAAGCTTTCTTT. This chain joins TRBV30 and TRBJ1-1, with a possible D match to TRBD1 (5 bases). Germline-derived CDR1 and CDR2 are GTSNPN and SVGIG (reference sequence). There are 14 residues in the CDR3.